The 2 T cell receptor beta chains in this list originate from one sample, sequenced in a study of identical twins. One entry per CDR3 protein results from TCRdb running MiXCR on the 5' RACE reads. Of a few hundred thousand distinct CDR3 sequences listed, approximately 10% are singletons. This same sample was also taken into another study, of yellow fever vaccine responses in identical twins.

Specimen: PBMCs. These receptors originate from a woman between 18 and 29 years old in good health.

The chain joins TRBV3-1 to TRBJ1-5; 9 nucleotides agree with TRBD1. The germline V gene has CDR1 LGHDT and CDR2 YNNKEL (reference sequence). There are 18 residues in the CDR3. V dropped 4 bases and J dropped 2; count of bases not matched to a gene: 12. CDR3 nucleotides: TGTGCCAGCAGCCTCTGGACAGGGGCAGGTGTGGGCAATCAGCCCCAGCATTTT. Translation gives CASSLWTGAGVGNQPQHF. Filled out from reference TRBV3-1 and TRBJ1-5, the complete variable domain reads DTAVSQTPKYLVTQMGNDKSIKCEQNLGHDTMYWYKQDSKKFLKIMFSYNNKELIINETVPNRFSPKSPDKAHLNLHINSLELGDSAVYFCASSLWTGAGVGNQPQHFGDGTRLSIL.

This clonotype has just a few counts. The chain recombines TRBV3-1 with TRBJ1-1; tentative D call: TRBD1 (5 bases). Germline CDR1 reads LGHDT; CDR2 reads YNNKEL (reference sequence). V gave up 6 bases and J gave up 1 base, with 12 bases separating them. The CDR3 length is 14 residues. Written as DNA, the CDR3 is TGTGCCAGCAGTAAAAGACAGACGAACACTGAAGCTTTCTTT. Translating gives CASSKRQTNTEAFF.